A selection of T cell receptor beta chains follows, all from one sample in a study of cytomegalovirus exposure and HLA in healthy donors. Sequencing used immunoSEQ multiplex PCR; TCRdb keeps in-frame clones, though not all of them. Of 35,000 to 55,000 clones in the sample, about half were seen once. Source material: PBMCs. The receptors were gathered from a man in his 60s in good health and CMV-seronegative. Each CDR3 is given with its conserved first and last residue. A D gene is named only where the DNA matches it firmly. Part of the rows lack a size; the others show once, few, many or a class for expanded clones.

d_call j_call clone_size v_call cdr3_nt cdr3_aa
. TRBJ2-1 few TRBV9 TGTGCCAGCAGCGCCAGGGGACTATTTAATGAGCAGTTCTTC CASSARGLFNEQFF
TRBD2 TRBJ2-1 once TRBV5-8 TGTGCCAGCAGCTTGGCCGGGACTAGCGGAGCTAACAATGAGCAGTTCTTC CASSLAGTSGANNEQFF
TRBD2 TRBJ2-3 few TRBV2 TGTGCCAGCATTGAATGGCTAGCGGGAACAGATACGCAGTATTTT CASIEWLAGTDTQYF
TRBD1 TRBJ1-2 few TRBV10-2 TGCGCCAGCAGCGAAGGACAGGCCCTATATGGTGGCTACACCTTC CASSEGQALYGGYTF
. TRBJ1-3 . TRBV30 TGTGCCTGGAAAAGGCCGGGGAACACCATATATTTT CAWKRPGNTIYF
TRBD1 TRBJ1-4 few TRBV7-8 TGTGCCAGCAGCGAAGACAGGGGGAGACTGCGCTTAAATGAAAAACTGTTTTTT CASSEDRGRLRLNEKLFF
TRBD1 TRBJ2-7 once TRBV2 TGTGCCAGCAGTGAGGGACAGGGACGAGAGCAGTACTTC CASSEGQGREQYF
. TRBJ1-2 few TRBV4-3 TGCGCCAGCAGCCATTCTACAGGTCCCTATGGCTACACCTTC CASSHSTGPYGYTF
. TRBJ1-1 few TRBV10-3 TGTGCCATCAGTTCACAGGGAAACACTGAAGCTTTCTTT CAISSQGNTEAFF
. TRBJ2-5 . TRBV4-1 TGCGCCAGCAGCCAAGATAACACCCCGGGGCAAGAGACCCAGTACTTC CASSQDNTPGQETQYF
TRBD2 TRBJ2-1 . TRBV29-1 TGCAGCGTTACGGGGCTAGCGGGGTACAATGAGCAGTTCTTC CSVTGLAGYNEQFF
. TRBJ1-5 . TRBV10-2 TGCGCCAGCAGCCAGACAAGGTTTAGCAATCAGCCCCAGCATTTT CASSQTRFSNQPQHF
TRBD1 TRBJ2-5 few TRBV28 TGTGCCAGCAGTTTATCTCTTGGGACAGGACACCAAGAGACCCAGTACTTC CASSLSLGTGHQETQYF
. TRBJ1-1 few TRBV30 TGTGCCTGGACCTTCGGGACAACCACTGAAGCTTTCTTT CAWTFGTTTEAFF
TRBD1 TRBJ1-5 . TRBV19 TGTGCCAGTTGGGACAGGCCTAGCAATCAGCCCCAGCATTTT CASWDRPSNQPQHF
. TRBJ2-3 . TRBV7-8 TGTGCCAGCAGCTTAGCGGGGGGGGCCACAGATACGCAGTATTTT CASSLAGGATDTQYF
. TRBJ2-7 few TRBV4-3 TGCGCCAGCAGCCGAGAGGACAGCAGCTCCTACGAGCAGTACTTC CASSREDSSSYEQYF
TRBD1 TRBJ1-2 . TRBV11-2 TGTGCCAGCAGCTTTGACAGGGGGCATGGCTACACCTTC CASSFDRGHGYTF
TRBD1 TRBJ1-4 . TRBV10-3 TGTGCCAACCCGACAGGGTATAATGAAAAACTGTTTTTT CANPTGYNEKLFF
TRBD1 TRBJ1-5 few TRBV4-1 TGCGCCAGCAGCCAAGATTTGGACAGGGGCGAGCCCCAGCATTTT CASSQDLDRGEPQHF
TRBD2 TRBJ2-7 . TRBV10-3 TGTGCCATCAGACCGGGAGGAGGCGAGCAGTACTTC CAIRPGGGEQYF
. TRBJ2-5 . TRBV5-1 TGCGCCAGCAGAGTGACTTCTGGGCAAGAGACCCAGTACTTC CASRVTSGQETQYF
TRBD1 TRBJ1-5 . TRBV19 TGTGCCAGTAGTATAGAAGGGACAGGGGGTCAGCCCCAGCATTTT CASSIEGTGGQPQHF
TRBD2 TRBJ2-1 few TRBV5-1 TGCGCCAGCAGCTTACAGCGGGAGGGCCAGGGCCATGAGCAGTTCTTC CASSLQREGQGHEQFF
TRBD1 TRBJ2-5 . TRBV5-1 TGCGCCAGCAGCATACAGGGGGGCCAAGAGACCCAGTACTTC CASSIQGGQETQYF
. TRBJ2-1 . TRBV6-5 TGTGCCAGCAGTTATAGGGGAGGTGAGCAGTTCTTC CASSYRGGEQFF
. TRBJ1-1 . TRBV29-1 TGCAGCGGAGAGAAAAGGGGGGGCACTGAAGCTTTCTTT CSGEKRGGTEAFF
TRBD1 TRBJ2-1 . TRBV6-6 TGTGCCAGCAGTCGCGGACAGGGGGCGACCGGGAATGAGCAGTTCTTC CASSRGQGATGNEQFF
. TRBJ2-1 few TRBV7-7 TGTGCCAGCAGCCCCACAGGGTTCAATGAGCAGTTCTTC CASSPTGFNEQFF
TRBD2 TRBJ2-7 . TRBV7-2 TGTGCCAGCAGCTTCTCGCGGGAGAACGAGCAGTACTTC CASSFSRENEQYF
. TRBJ1-5 few TRBV27 TGTGCCAGCAGTTTAGAGGGTAGGATCAATCAGCCCCAGCATTTT CASSLEGRINQPQHF
TRBD2 TRBJ2-7 . TRBV6-4 TGTGCCAGCAGTGACATCTTAGCGGGGAAAGACTACGAGCAGTACTTC CASSDILAGKDYEQYF
. TRBJ1-2 . TRBV7-2 TGTGCCAGCAGCCCCACAGGGAACAACGGAAACACCTTC CASSPTGNNGNTF
TRBD1 TRBJ2-7 . TRBV20-1 TGCAGTGCTAGAGATGCGGACAGGCTGTACTTC CSARDADRLYF
. TRBJ2-2 once TRBV23-1 TGCGCCAGCAGTCAATCGATAGCGGAGCCCACCACCGGGGAGCTGTTTTTT CASSQSIAEPTTGELFF
TRBD1 TRBJ1-2 once TRBV7-2 TGTGCCAGCAGCTTAGTACTAGGGGGGACAGAGGGCTACACCTTC CASSLVLGGTEGYTF
. TRBJ2-7 . TRBV10-3 TGTGCCATCAGTGCTTCACTAATCGTCTACGAGCAGTACTTC CAISASLIVYEQYF
. TRBJ2-1 . TRBV11-2 TGTGCCAGCAGCTTAGAGGTCCTGCCCGGCAATGAGCAGTTCTTC CASSLEVLPGNEQFF
TRBD1 TRBJ2-7 . TRBV10-2 TGCGCCAGCAGACGACAGGGGGCCTACGAGCAGTACTTC CASRRQGAYEQYF
TRBD1 TRBJ1-1 . TRBV29-1 TGCAGCGTTGTACCCGACAGGGGGGCGAGAACTGAAGCTTTCTTT CSVVPDRGARTEAFF
TRBD1 TRBJ2-4 . TRBV4-2 TGTGCCAGCAGCCAACCTACCCGGGACAGTAAAAACATTCAGTACTTC CASSQPTRDSKNIQYF
TRBD1 TRBJ2-5 . TRBV4-1 TGCGCCAGCAGCCGTGCACCGGGACAGGTAGAGACCCAGTACTTC CASSRAPGQVETQYF
TRBD1 TRBJ2-7 . TRBV11-2 TGTGCCAGCAGCCTAAGACAGGGCGCCCTGGGCGAGCAGTACTTC CASSLRQGALGEQYF
TRBD1 TRBJ2-1 . TRBV5-4 TGTGCCAGCAGCCATATGGGACAGCGAACCTACAATGAGCAGTTCTTC CASSHMGQRTYNEQFF
TRBD1 TRBJ1-1 . TRBV14 TGTGCCAGCAGCCAGGCCGGGACAGGGGCTGAAGCTTTCTTT CASSQAGTGAEAFF
TRBD2 TRBJ2-7 few TRBV11-2 TGTGCCAGCAGCGTTGGACTAGCAGGCGAGCAGTACTTC CASSVGLAGEQYF
TRBD1 TRBJ1-2 . TRBV18 TGTGCCAGCTCACCACTCTCGGACAGGCTTCTCTATGGCTACACCTTC CASSPLSDRLLYGYTF
. TRBJ1-4 . TRBV7-9 TGTGCCAGCAGCCGGGACACCTCTAATGAAAAACTGTTTTTT CASSRDTSNEKLFF
. TRBJ1-1 . TRBV30 TGTGCCTGGAGTGGGGAGGAGGGGCGGGGAACTGAAGCTTTCTTT CAWSGEEGRGTEAFF
. TRBJ2-7 . TRBV25-1 TGTGCCACCCGGCGACAGTCCAGCTACGAGCAGTACTTC CATRRQSSYEQYF
. TRBJ2-5 . TRBV15 TGTGCCACCAGCAGAGATCTCGCAGGGGGGCAGACCCAGTACTTC CATSRDLAGGQTQYF
. TRBJ1-3 few TRBV10-2 TGCGCCAGCAGTGATCCGAGGAGAGGATCTGGAAACACCATATATTTT CASSDPRRGSGNTIYF
. TRBJ1-1 . TRBV7-2 TGTGCCAGCAGCCGAAGACAGAACCTTGAAGCTTTCTTT CASSRRQNLEAFF
. TRBJ1-1 . TRBV5-4 TGTGCCAGCAAGCCGGGACAGAACACTGAAGCTTTCTTT CASKPGQNTEAFF
TRBD2 TRBJ2-7 few TRBV15 TGTGCCACCAGCATAGCGGGAGGGAGCTACGAGCAGTACTTC CATSIAGGSYEQYF
TRBD2 TRBJ2-7 few TRBV5-4 TGTGCCAGCAGCTTAGCAGGGAGGGACGAGCAGTACTTC CASSLAGRDEQYF
. TRBJ2-1 . TRBV6-6 TGTGCCAGCGGTAGACCACAGGACAATTACAATGAGCAGTTCTTC CASGRPQDNYNEQFF
TRBD1 TRBJ2-7 few TRBV11-2 TGTGCCAGCAGCGCCCTACGGACAGGGTCTAACGAGCAGTACTTC CASSALRTGSNEQYF
TRBD1 TRBJ2-4 few TRBV9 TGTGCCAGCAGCGCGATACGGACAGGGGGTTTGAACTTC CASSAIRTGGLNF